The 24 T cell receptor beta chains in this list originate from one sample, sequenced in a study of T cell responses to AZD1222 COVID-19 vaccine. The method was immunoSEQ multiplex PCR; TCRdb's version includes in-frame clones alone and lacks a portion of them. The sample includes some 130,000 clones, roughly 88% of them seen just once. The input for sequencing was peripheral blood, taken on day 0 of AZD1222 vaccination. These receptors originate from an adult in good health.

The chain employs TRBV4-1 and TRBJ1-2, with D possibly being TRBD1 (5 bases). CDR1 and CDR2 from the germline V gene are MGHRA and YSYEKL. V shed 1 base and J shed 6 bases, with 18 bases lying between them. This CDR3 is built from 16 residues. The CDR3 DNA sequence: TGCGCCAGCAGCCAAGCTCTTAAGGGGCGTAGGGATGGCTACACCTTC. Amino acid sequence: CASSQALKGRRDGYTF.

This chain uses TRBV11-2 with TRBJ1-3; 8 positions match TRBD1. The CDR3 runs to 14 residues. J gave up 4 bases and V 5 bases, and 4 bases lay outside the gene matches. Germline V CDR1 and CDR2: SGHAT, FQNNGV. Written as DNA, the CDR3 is TGTGCCAGCAGCCCTCGGACAGGGGGAAACACCATATATTTT. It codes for CASSPRTGGNTIYF.

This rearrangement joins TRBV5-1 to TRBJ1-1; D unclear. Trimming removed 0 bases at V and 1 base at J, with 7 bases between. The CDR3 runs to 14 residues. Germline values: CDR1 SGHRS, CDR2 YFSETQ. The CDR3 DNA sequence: TGCGCCAGCAGCTTGGTAACACAGAACACTGAAGCTTTCTTT. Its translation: CASSLVTQNTEAFF.

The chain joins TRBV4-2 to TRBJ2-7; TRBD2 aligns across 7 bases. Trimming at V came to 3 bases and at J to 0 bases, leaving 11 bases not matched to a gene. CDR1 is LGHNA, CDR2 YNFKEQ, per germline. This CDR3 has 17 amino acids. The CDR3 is CASSQGPAGGSSYEQYF. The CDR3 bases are TGTGCCAGCAGCCAGGGCCCAGCCGGCGGGAGCTCCTACGAGCAGTACTTC.

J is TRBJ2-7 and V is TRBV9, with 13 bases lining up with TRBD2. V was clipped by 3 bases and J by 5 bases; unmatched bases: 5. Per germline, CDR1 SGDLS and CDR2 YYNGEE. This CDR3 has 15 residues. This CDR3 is CASSGGGLAGDEQYF. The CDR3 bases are TGTGCCAGCAGCGGTGGCGGACTAGCGGGAGACGAGCAGTACTTC.

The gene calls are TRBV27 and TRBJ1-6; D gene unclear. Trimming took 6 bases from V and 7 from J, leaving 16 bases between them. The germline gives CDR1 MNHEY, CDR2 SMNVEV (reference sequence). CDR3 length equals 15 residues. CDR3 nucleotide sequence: TGTGCCAGCAGACCTACTCCGGTGGCCAATTCACCCCTCCACTTT. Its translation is CASRPTPVANSPLHF.

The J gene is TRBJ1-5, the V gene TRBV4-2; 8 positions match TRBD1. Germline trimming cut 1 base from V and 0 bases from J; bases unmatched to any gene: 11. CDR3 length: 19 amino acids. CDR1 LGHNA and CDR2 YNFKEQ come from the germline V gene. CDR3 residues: CASSQGAGTGPFSNQPQHF. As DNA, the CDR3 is TGTGCCAGCAGCCAAGGAGCAGGGACAGGTCCCTTTAGCAATCAGCCCCAGCATTTT.

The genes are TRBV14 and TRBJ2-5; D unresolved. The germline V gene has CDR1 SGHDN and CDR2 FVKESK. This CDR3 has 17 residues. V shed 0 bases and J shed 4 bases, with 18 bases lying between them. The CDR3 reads CASSQEWSSRMGETQYF. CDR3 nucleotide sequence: TGTGCCAGCAGCCAAGAATGGTCGAGCCGGATGGGAGAGACCCAGTACTTC.

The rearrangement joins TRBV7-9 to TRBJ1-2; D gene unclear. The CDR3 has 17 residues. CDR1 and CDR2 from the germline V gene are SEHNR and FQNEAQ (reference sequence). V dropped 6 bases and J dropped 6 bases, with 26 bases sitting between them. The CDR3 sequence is CASSLSGSRLWMDGYTF. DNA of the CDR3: TGTGCCAGCAGTCTATCTGGATCGAGGCTCTGGATGGATGGCTACACCTTC.

CDR3 amino acids: CASSPPHRGRTYEQYF. CDR3 DNA sequence: TGTGCCAGCAGCCCCCCCCACAGGGGGAGAACTTACGAGCAGTACTTC. The V gene is TRBV6-2 or TRBV6-3, the J gene TRBJ2-7; 8 bases line up with TRBD1. CDR1 is MNHEY, CDR2 SVGEGT, per germline. This CDR3 spans 16 amino acids. Trimming took 6 bases from V and 4 from J; bases not matched to a gene: 14.

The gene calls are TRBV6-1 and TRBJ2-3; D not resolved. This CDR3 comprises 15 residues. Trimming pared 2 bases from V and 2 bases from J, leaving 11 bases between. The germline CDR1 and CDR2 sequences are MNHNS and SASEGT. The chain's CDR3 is CASSETTAPTDTQYF. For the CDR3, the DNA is TGTGCCAGCAGTGAAACCACGGCCCCCACAGATACGCAGTATTTT.

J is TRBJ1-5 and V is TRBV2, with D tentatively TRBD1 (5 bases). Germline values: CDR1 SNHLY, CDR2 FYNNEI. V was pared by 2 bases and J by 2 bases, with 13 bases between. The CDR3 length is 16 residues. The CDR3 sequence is CASSERGGSGNQPQHF. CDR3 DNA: TGTGCCAGCAGTGAAAGGGGAGGGAGTGGCAATCAGCCCCAGCATTTT.

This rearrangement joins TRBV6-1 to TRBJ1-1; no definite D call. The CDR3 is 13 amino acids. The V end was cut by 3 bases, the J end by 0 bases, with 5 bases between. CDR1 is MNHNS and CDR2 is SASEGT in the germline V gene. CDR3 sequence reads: CASSERLNTEAFF. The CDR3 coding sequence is TGTGCCAGCAGTGAGCGATTGAACACTGAAGCTTTCTTT.

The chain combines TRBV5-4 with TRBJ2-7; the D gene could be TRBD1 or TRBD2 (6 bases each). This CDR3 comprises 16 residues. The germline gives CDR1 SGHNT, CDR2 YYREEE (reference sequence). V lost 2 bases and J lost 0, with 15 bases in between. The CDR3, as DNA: TGTGCCAGCAGCTTAGGGGGGTCCGTATTCTCCTACGAGCAGTACTTC. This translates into CASSLGGSVFSYEQYF.

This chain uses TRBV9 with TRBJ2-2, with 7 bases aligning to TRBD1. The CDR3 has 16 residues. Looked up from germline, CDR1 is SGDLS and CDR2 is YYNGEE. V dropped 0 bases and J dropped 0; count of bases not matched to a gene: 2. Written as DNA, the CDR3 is TGTGCCAGCAGCGTAGCCGGGACAGCGAACACCGGGGAGCTGTTTTTT. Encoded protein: CASSVAGTANTGELFF.

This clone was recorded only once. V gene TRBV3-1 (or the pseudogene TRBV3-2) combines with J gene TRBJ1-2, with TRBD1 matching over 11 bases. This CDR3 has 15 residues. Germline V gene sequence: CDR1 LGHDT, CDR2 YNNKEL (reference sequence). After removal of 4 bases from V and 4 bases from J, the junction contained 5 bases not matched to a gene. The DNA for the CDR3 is TGTGCCAGCAGCCCACGGGGACAGGGGGGCTATGGCTACACCTTC. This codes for CASSPRGQGGYGYTF.

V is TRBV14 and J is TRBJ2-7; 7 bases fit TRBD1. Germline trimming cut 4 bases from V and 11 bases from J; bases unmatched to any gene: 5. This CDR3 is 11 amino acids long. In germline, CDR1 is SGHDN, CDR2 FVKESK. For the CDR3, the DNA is TGTGCCAGCAGCCTGGGACAGCAAAAGTACTTC. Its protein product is CASSLGQQKYF.

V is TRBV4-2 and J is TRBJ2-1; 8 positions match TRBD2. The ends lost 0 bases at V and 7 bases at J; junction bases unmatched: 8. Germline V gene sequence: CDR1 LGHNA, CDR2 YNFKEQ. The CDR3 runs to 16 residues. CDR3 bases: TGTGCCAGCAGCCAAGATTTCGGGGGGGCCTGGAATGAGCAGTTCTTC. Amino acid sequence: CASSQDFGGAWNEQFF.

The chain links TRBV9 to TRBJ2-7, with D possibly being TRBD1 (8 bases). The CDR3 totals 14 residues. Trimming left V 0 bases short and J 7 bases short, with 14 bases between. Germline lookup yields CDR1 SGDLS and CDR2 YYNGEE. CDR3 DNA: TGTGCCAGCAGCGTAGATACAGGGGGGGAAGAGCAGTACTTC. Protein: CASSVDTGGEEQYF.

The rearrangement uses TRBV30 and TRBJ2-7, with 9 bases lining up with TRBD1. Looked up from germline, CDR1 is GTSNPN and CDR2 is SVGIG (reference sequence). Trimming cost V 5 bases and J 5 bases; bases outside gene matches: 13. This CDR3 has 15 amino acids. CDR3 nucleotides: TGTGCCTGGCAGTCGTGGACAGGGGTGGTCCACGAGCAGTACTTC. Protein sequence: CAWQSWTGVVHEQYF.

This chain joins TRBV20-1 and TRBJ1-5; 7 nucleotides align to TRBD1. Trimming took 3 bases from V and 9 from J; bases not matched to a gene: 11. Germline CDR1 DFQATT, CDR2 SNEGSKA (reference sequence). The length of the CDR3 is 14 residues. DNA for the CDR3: TGCAGTGCTAGTTTCCGGGACAGCATACCGCCCCAGCATTTT. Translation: CSASFRDSIPPQHF.

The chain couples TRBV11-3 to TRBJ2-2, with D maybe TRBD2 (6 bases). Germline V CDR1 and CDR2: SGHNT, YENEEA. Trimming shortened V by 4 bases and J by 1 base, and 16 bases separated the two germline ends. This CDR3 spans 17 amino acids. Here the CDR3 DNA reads TGTGCCAGCAGCTCTGACTCTTGGGGGGTGAACACCGGGGAGCTGTTTTTT. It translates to CASSSDSWGVNTGELFF.

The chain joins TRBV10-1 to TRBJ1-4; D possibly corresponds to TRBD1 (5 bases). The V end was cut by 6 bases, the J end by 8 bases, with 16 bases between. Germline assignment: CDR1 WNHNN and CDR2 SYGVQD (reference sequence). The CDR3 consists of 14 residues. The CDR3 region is CASSSGTPGEKLFF. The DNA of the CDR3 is TGCGCCAGCAGCTCCGGGACCCCGGGGGAAAAACTGTTTTTT.

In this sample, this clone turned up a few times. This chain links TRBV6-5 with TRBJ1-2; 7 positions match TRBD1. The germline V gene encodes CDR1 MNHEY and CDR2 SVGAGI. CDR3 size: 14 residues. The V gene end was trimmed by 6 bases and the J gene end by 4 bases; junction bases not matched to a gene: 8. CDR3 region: CASRKGQQIYGYTF. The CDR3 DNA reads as TGTGCCAGCAGAAAGGGACAGCAAATCTATGGCTACACCTTC.